These T cell receptor beta chains were read from a single sample in a study of blood T cell repertoires in COVID-19. Profiling relied on immunoSEQ multiplex PCR, and the TCRdb table lists in-frame clones only, not all of them. The sample lists 70,000 or so clones, approximately 84% occurring once. The sequencing sample was made of peripheral blood. The receptors originated from a man aged 40-49 years with COVID-19, enrolled during active disease. CDR3s include the opening cysteine and the closing phenylalanine or tryptophan. D genes are given only for firm matches. The listing skips clone size in some rows; elsewhere it reads once, few, many or a size class.

length,D,V,J,size,DNA,CDR3
15,.,TRBV28,TRBJ1-5,.,TGTGCCAGCAGTTTCGGGACAACTGGCGGACAGCCCCAGCATTTT,CASSFGTTGGQPQHF
13,.,TRBV29-1,TRBJ1-2,.,TGCAGCGTTGTCCCGAGACTTAACTATGGCTACACCTTC,CSVVPRLNYGYTF
13,.,TRBV6-5,TRBJ2-7,.,TGTGCCACCCGTTCCGGGGTTAGAGGCGAGCAGTACTTC,CATRSGVRGEQYF
14,.,TRBV27,TRBJ1-4,.,TGTGCCAGCAGTTTAGTAACAGATAATGAAAAACTGTTTTTT,CASSLVTDNEKLFF
12,.,TRBV27,TRBJ1-1,once,TGTGCCAGCAGTTTAGAAGGAGGTGAAGCTTTCTTT,CASSLEGGEAFF
15,.,TRBV5-4,TRBJ2-2,.,TGTGCCAGCAGCTCAACTACCTACACTGAGGTCGAGCTGTTTTTT,CASSSTTYTEVELFF
14,TRBD1,TRBV5-6,TRBJ1-4,.,TGTGCCAGCAGCTTGGTTCAGGGGGCGGGAAAACTGTTTTTT,CASSLVQGAGKLFF
15,TRBD1,TRBV19,TRBJ2-3,.,TGTGCCAGTAGTATAATCACAGGGGGGACAGATACGCAGTATTTT,CASSIITGGTDTQYF
13,TRBD1,TRBV4-1,TRBJ2-5,.,TGCGCCAGCAGCCGCAACAGGGGTGAGACCCAGTACTTC,CASSRNRGETQYF
16,TRBD1,TRBV28,TRBJ1-5,.,TGTGCCAGCAGTTTCTGGACAGGGTCCGGCAATCAGCCCCAGCATTTT,CASSFWTGSGNQPQHF
15,TRBD1,TRBV10-2,TRBJ1-2,.,TGCGCCAGCAGCGCCGACGGGACAGGGTTCTATGGCTACACCTTC,CASSADGTGFYGYTF
13,TRBD2,TRBV3-1/TRBV3-2,TRBJ2-3,once,TGTGCCAGCAGCCGCCCCGGGAGCGGGGGAAGGTATTTT,CASSRPGSGGRYF
15,.,TRBV3-1/TRBV3-2,TRBJ2-2,.,TGTGCCAGCAGCCGTGACCGGAGGGGAGTGGGGGAGCTGTTTTTT,CASSRDRRGVGELFF
15,TRBD1,TRBV28,TRBJ1-4,.,TGTGCCAGCAGTATTCCGGGACAGGGGAATGAAAAACTGTTTTTT,CASSIPGQGNEKLFF
15,TRBD1,TRBV25-1,TRBJ1-6,.,TGTGCCAGCAAACAAGGGGGCTTCTATAATTCACCCCTCCACTTT,CASKQGGFYNSPLHF
15,TRBD1,TRBV5-8,TRBJ1-5,.,TGTGCCAGCAGCATAGGACAGGGAGGGGCTCAGCCCCAGCATTTT,CASSIGQGGAQPQHF
12,.,TRBV6-5,TRBJ1-1,once,TGTGCCAGCAGTTCCGAGGACAGAAAAGCTTTCTTT,CASSSEDRKAFF